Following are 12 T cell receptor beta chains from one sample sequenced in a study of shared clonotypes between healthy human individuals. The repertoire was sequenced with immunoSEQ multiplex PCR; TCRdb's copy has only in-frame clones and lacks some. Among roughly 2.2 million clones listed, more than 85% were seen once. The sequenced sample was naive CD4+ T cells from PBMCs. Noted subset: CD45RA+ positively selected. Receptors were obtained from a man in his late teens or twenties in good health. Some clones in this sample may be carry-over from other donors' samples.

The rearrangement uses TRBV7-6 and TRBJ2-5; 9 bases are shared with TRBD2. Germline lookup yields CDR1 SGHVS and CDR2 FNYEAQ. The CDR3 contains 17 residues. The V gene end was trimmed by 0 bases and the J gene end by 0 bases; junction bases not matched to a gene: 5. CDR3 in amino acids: CASSLAPSGTYQETQYF. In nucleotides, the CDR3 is TGTGCCAGCAGCTTAGCGCCTAGCGGGACGTACCAAGAGACCCAGTACTTC.

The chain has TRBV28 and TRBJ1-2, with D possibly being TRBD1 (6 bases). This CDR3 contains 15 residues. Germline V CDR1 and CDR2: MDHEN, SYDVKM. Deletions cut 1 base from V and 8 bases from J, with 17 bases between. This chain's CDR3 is CASSLLGGTAWGYTF. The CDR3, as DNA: TGTGCCAGCAGTTTATTAGGGGGGACGGCCTGGGGCTACACCTTC.

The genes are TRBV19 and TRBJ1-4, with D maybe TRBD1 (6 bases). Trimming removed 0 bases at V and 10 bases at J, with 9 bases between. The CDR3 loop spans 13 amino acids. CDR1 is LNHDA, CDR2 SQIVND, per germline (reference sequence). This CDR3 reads CASSIDRGGKLFF. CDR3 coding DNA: TGTGCCAGTAGTATAGACAGGGGCGGAAAACTGTTTTTT.

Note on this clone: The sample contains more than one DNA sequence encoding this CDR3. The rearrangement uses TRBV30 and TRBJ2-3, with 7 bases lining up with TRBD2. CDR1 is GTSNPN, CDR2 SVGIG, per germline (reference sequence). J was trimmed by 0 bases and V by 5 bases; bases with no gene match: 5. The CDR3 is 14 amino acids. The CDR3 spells CAWRSSGSTDTQYF. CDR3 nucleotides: TGTGCCTGGCGTAGTAGCGGGAGCACAGATACGCAGTATTTT.

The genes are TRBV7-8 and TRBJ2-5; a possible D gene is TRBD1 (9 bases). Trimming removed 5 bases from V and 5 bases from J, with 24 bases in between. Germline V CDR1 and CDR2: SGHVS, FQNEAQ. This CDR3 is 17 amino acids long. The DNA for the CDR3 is TGTGCCAGCAGCCACCGGGGGGGGACAGGGTCGATGGAGACCCAGTACTTC. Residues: CASSHRGGTGSMETQYF.

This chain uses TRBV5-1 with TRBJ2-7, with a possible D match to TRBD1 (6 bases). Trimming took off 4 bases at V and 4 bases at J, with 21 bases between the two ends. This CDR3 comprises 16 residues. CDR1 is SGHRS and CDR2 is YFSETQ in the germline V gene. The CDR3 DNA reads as TGCGCCAGCAGCCCAATACAGGGAATTGGCATATACGAGCAGTACTTC. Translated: CASSPIQGIGIYEQYF.

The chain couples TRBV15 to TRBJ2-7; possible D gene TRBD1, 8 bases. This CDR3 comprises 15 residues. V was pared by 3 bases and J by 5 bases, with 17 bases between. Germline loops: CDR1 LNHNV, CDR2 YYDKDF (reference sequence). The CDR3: CATSSWGGTGHEQYF. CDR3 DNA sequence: TGTGCCACCAGCAGCTGGGGAGGGACAGGACACGAGCAGTACTTC.

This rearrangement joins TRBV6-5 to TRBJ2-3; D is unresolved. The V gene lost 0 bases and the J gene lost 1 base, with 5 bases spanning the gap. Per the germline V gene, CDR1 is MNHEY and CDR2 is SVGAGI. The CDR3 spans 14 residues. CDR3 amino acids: CASSYSRRTDTQYF. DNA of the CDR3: TGTGCCAGCAGTTACTCCCGACGCACAGATACGCAGTATTTT.

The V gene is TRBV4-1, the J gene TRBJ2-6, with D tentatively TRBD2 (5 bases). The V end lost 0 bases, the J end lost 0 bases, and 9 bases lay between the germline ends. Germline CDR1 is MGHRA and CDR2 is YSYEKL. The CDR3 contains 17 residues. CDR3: CASSQDGGNSGANVLTF. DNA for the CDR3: TGCGCCAGCAGCCAAGATGGAGGAAACTCTGGGGCCAACGTCCTGACTTTC.

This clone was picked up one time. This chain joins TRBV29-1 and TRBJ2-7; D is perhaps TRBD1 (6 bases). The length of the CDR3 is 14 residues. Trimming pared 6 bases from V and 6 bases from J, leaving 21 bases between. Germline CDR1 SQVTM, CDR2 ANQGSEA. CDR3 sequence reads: CSVDSRDGGLEQYF. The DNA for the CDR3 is TGCAGCGTGGACAGTAGGGACGGTGGGCTCGAGCAGTACTTC.

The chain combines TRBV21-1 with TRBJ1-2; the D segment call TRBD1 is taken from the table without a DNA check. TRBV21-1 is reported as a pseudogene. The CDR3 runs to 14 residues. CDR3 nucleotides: TGTGCCAGCAGCAACCCCCTAGGGGCAGGGGGCTACACCTTC. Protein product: CASSNPLGAGGYTF.

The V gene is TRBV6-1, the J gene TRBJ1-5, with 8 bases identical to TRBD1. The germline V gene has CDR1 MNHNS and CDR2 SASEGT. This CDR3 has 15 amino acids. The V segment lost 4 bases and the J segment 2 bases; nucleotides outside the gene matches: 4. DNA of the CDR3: TGTGCCAGCAGTGCGGACAGGGCAGGCAATCAGCCCCAGCATTTT. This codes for CASSADRAGNQPQHF.